This is a list of T cell receptor beta chains from one sample in a study of early T cells in non-severe SARS-CoV-2 infection. TCRdb re-called the 5' RACE reads through MiXCR, storing one row per CDR3 protein. The table has tens of thousands of distinct CDR3 sequences, less than 8% seen once. The sample was whole blood. All receptors derive from an adult who was a healthcare worker with PCR-confirmed SARS-CoV-2 infection or an uninfected control (not recorded which). The CDR3 runs from the conserved cysteine through the conserved F or W. A D gene is named only where the DNA matches it firmly. Expanded clones are given a class, and other clones once, few, many or no size at all.

.,TRBV12-3/TRBV12-4,few,TRBJ1-5,CASSLTSQPQHF,TGTGCCAGCAGTTTAACGAGTCAGCCCCAGCATTTT
TRBD1,TRBV6-5,many,TRBJ1-1,CASSYLGQGPKTEAFF,TGTGCCAGCAGTTACTTAGGACAGGGCCCAAAGACTGAAGCTTTCTTT
.,TRBV2,many,TRBJ1-6,CASSEAAKGNSPLHF,TGTGCCAGCAGTGAAGCGGCTAAGGGGAATTCACCCCTCCACTTT
.,TRBV7-8,few,TRBJ2-7,CASQGMTYEQYF,TGTGCCAGTCAAGGGATGACCTACGAGCAGTACTTC
.,TRBV4-2,many,TRBJ1-2,CASSQVGPLGYTF,TGTGCCAGCAGCCAAGTGGGCCCGTTGGGCTACACCTTC
TRBD1,TRBV3-1,.,TRBJ2-1,CASNHPGQGADEQFF,TGTGCCAGCAACCATCCGGGACAGGGGGCCGATGAGCAGTTCTTC
TRBD1,TRBV12-3/TRBV12-4,few,TRBJ1-2,CASSLNVRGLGYTF,TGTGCCAGCAGTTTAAATGTCAGGGGGCTGGGCTACACCTTC
.,TRBV7-2,many,TRBJ1-2,CASSPRQGRRGYTF,TGTGCCAGCAGCCCGAGGCAGGGTCGGCGGGGCTACACCTTC
.,TRBV12-2,few,TRBJ2-1,CASRPRNGTSGSKQFF,TGTGCAAGTCGCCCACGAAACGGGACTAGCGGGAGTAAGCAGTTCTTC
TRBD2,TRBV7-2,many,TRBJ2-3,CASSLDSGSGDTQYF,TGTGCCAGCAGCTTAGATAGCGGGAGTGGAGATACGCAGTATTTT
TRBD1,TRBV4-3,many,TRBJ1-6,CASSLTRTGLQSPLHF,TGCGCCAGCAGCCTTACAAGGACAGGGCTCCAATCACCCCTCCACTTT
TRBD1,TRBV28,few,TRBJ1-2,CASSSGTADNYGYTF,TGTGCCAGCAGTAGCGGGACAGCCGACAACTATGGCTACACCTTC